The 8 T cell receptor beta chains below come from one sample, sequenced in a study of blood T cell repertoires in COVID-19. Profiling relied on immunoSEQ multiplex PCR, and the TCRdb table lists in-frame clones only, not all of them. The sample yields roughly 55,000 clones, 78% seen once. Sequenced material: peripheral blood. The receptor set was obtained from an elderly man with acute or convalescent COVID-19.

This chain joins TRBV6-5 and TRBJ1-2, with TRBD1 matching 8 bases. Per the germline V gene, CDR1 is MNHEY and CDR2 is SVGAGI. CDR3 length: 14 residues. V lost 4 bases, J lost 5 bases, and 6 bases stayed unmatched. The CDR3 protein is CASSSPDRAYGYTF. CDR3 sequence (DNA): TGTGCCAGCAGTTCCCCGGACAGGGCATATGGCTACACCTTC.

The CDR3 nucleotides read TGTGCCAGCTCACCACTGCCAGGGGGCACTGGAAACACCATATATTTT. Amino acid sequence: CASSPLPGGTGNTIYF. This sequence joins TRBV18 and TRBJ1-3, with TRBD1 identical over 8 bases. Germline loops: CDR1 KGHSH, CDR2 LQKENI. With 1 base clipped from V and 2 bases from J, the junction kept 4 bases outside the gene matches. The CDR3 is 16 residues long.

The J gene is TRBJ2-2, the V gene TRBV3-1 (or the pseudogene TRBV3-2), with D perhaps matching TRBD2 (6 bases). The ends were cut back, 4 bases at V and 4 bases at J, with 19 bases in the middle. Germline-derived CDR1 and CDR2 are LGHDT and YNNKEL (reference sequence). This CDR3 is 17 amino acids long. The CDR3 nucleotides are TGTGCCAGCAGCCCGCGAAAGGGAGGTACGGGCACCGGGGAGCTGTTTTTT. Protein: CASSPRKGGTGTGELFF.

This clone has only one observation. The chain is built from TRBV7-9 and TRBJ2-1; 8 bases are a match to TRBD2. Trimming cost V 8 bases and J 8 bases; bases outside gene matches: 8. Germline CDR1 reads SEHNR; CDR2 reads FQNEAQ (reference sequence). The CDR3 extends over 13 amino acids. CDR3 sequence (DNA): TGTGCCAGCTCATTAGCGGGGTGGGATGAGCAGTTCTTC. As protein: CASSLAGWDEQFF. Full variable domain (remainder filled in from reference TRBV7-9 and TRBJ2-1): DTGVSQNPRHKITKRGQNVTFRCDPISEHNRLYWYRQTLGQGPEFLTYFQNEAQLEKSRLLSDRFSAERPKGSFSTLEIQRTEQGDSAMYLCASSLAGWDEQFFGPGTRLTVL.

The V and J genes are TRBV15 and TRBJ2-3; D is perhaps TRBD2 (6 bases). From germline, CDR1 is LNHNV and CDR2 YYDKDF (reference sequence). The CDR3 contains 16 residues. Between the trimmed V and J ends, which lost 1 base and 2 bases, there was a span of 13 bases. The CDR3 DNA is TGTGCCACCAGCAGAGGTGTTGGCGGGGTCACAGATACGCAGTATTTT. This encodes CATSRGVGGVTDTQYF. The whole variable domain, filled in from reference TRBV15 and TRBJ2-3, reads DAMVIQNPRYQVTQFGKPVTLSCSQTLNHNVMYWYQQKSSQAPKLLFHYYDKDFNNEADTPDNFQSRRPNTSFCFLDIRSPGLGDTAMYLCATSRGVGGVTDTQYFGPGTRLTVL.

The V call is TRBV19, the J call TRBJ2-2, with 9 bases fitting TRBD1. The CDR3 consists of 16 residues. Germline trimming cut 8 bases from V and 1 base from J; bases unmatched to any gene: 8. In germline, CDR1 is LNHDA, CDR2 SQIVND (reference sequence). The CDR3 coding sequence is TGTGCCAGTGCAGACAGGGGGATGTTGAACACCGGGGAGCTGTTTTTT. It yields the protein CASADRGMLNTGELFF.

The chain links TRBV6-1 to TRBJ1-1; maybe TRBD1 (6 bases). This CDR3 region has 18 residues. Germline-derived CDR1 and CDR2 are MNHNS and SASEGT. V dropped 1 base and J dropped 0 bases, with 18 bases sitting between them. CDR3 nucleotide sequence: TGTGCCAGCAGTGAAGAAGGGACGACAGGAAGAATGAACACTGAAGCTTTCTTT. This sequence encodes CASSEEGTTGRMNTEAFF.

This sequence joins TRBV19 and TRBJ1-2; tentatively, D is TRBD1 (6 bases). The CDR3 contains 15 residues. V was cut by 1 base and J by 0 bases, with 9 bases left in between. CDR1 is LNHDA, CDR2 SQIVND, per germline (reference sequence). The CDR3, as DNA: TGTGCCAGTAGTATAGTAACAGGGCCTAACTATGGCTACACCTTC. Its protein is CASSIVTGPNYGYTF.